This T cell receptor (beta chain) was recorded in a study of cytomegalovirus exposure and HLA in healthy donors. V gave up 1 base and J gave up 3 bases, with 5 bases separating them. The CDR3 spans 13 residues. CDR1 and CDR2 (germline): SGHRS, YFSETQ. The PCR had 60 Vbeta and 13 Jbeta primers. Method: immunoSEQ multiplex PCR; TCRdb's copy keeps in-frame clones and lacks some. The sample records roughly 230,000 clones, around 90% being singletons. The sample consisted of PBMCs. The receptor's source is a girl under 10 years old in good health and CMV-seronegative. The chain couples TRBV5-1 to TRBJ2-1, with D perhaps TRBD2 (5 bases). The CDR3 sequence: CASSLTSYNEQFF. The CDR3 coding sequence is TGCGCCAGCAGCTTGACTAGCTACAATGAGCAGTTCTTC.